This note documents a single T cell receptor beta chain sequence. This CDR3 is built from 13 residues. V was pared by 5 bases and J by 0 bases, with 7 bases between. Germline assignment: CDR1 DFQATT and CDR2 SNEGSKA (reference sequence). TCRdb re-called the PCR reads via MiXCR. Of about 16,000 clones listed, roughly 23% are singletons. Before thyroid surgery, none of the patients had received any treatment. These data originate in a study of metastatic and nonmetastatic thyroid tumors. Study summary: For malignant and benign thyroid patients, tumor or nodule tissue and blood were the sources whose repertoires were compared.

The source is a male donor with papillary thyroid cancer or a benign thyroid nodule (not recorded which). Some clones in this sample may be carry-over from other donors' samples. Sequencing was carried out using blood. V usage is TRBV20-1 and J usage is TRBJ2-2; D gene uncertain. DNA of the CDR3: TGCAGTGCTTGGCGGACGAACACCGGGGAGCTGTTTTTT. The encoded protein is CSAWRTNTGELFF.